These T cell receptor beta chains were read from a single sample in a study of Graves' ophthalmopathy and Graves' hyperthyroidism. TCRdb fed the multiplex PCR reads into MiXCR, producing one record per CDR3 protein. The sample has 900,000 to 1,200,000 distinct CDR3 sequences, roughly 35% seen once; the top ten hold more than 9.5%. Sequencing was carried out using peripheral blood or thyroid tissue (not recorded which). Receptors originate from an adult man with Graves' hyperthyroidism. CDR3s include the opening cysteine and the closing phenylalanine or tryptophan. D genes are given only for firm matches. Rows may omit the clone size; those that give it use once, few, many or a size class.

>-|-|TRBV15|14|TRBJ1-6
TGTGCCACCAGCAGATCGAGGCTTAGTTCACCCCTCCACTTT
CATSRSRLSSPLHF
>-|many|TRBV7-8|14|TRBJ2-2
TGTGCCAGCAGCTTAGCGCCGGTCACCGGGGAGCTGTTTTTT
CASSLAPVTGELFF
>-|-|TRBV7-8|14|TRBJ1-6
TGTGCCAGCAGCCCGCGAGGACTCAATTCACCCCTCCACTTT
CASSPRGLNSPLHF
>TRBD1|many|TRBV19|14|TRBJ1-5
TGTGCCAGTCGACGGACAGGGTTTAATCAGCCCCAGCATTTT
CASRRTGFNQPQHF
>-|few|TRBV5-6|18|TRBJ2-7
TGTGCCAGCAGCTTGGGGGGGGCCGATTTGGGGCCGTCCTACGAGCAGTACTTC
CASSLGGADLGPSYEQYF
>TRBD2|-|TRBV11-2|15|TRBJ2-7
TGTGCCAGCAGCTTTTCGACTAGCCCCTCCTACGAGCAGTACTTC
CASSFSTSPSYEQYF
>TRBD2|-|TRBV15|15|TRBJ2-3
TGTGCCACCCGGGCTAGCGGGACTAGCACAGATACGCAGTATTTT
CATRASGTSTDTQYF
>TRBD1|few|TRBV12-3/TRBV12-4|13|TRBJ1-4
TGTGCCAGCAGTTTGACAGGGGGATCCATTAGGTTTTTT
CASSLTGGSIRFF
>-|-|TRBV29-1|14|TRBJ2-5
TGCAGCGTTGAAGATCGGGGAAGACGGGAGACCCAGTACTTC
CSVEDRGRRETQYF
>-|many|TRBV24-1|15|TRBJ2-2
TGTGCCACCAGTGATCGGAGTCTGTACACCGGGGAGCTGTTTTTT
CATSDRSLYTGELFF
>-|many|TRBV14|14|TRBJ1-4
TGTGCCAGCAGCTACTTACGGACATCTGAAAAACTGTTTTTT
CASSYLRTSEKLFF
>-|few|TRBV7-9|13|TRBJ1-2
TGTGCCAGCAGCTTCAGACGGAACTATGGCTACACCTTC
CASSFRRNYGYTF
>-|once|TRBV15|17|TRBJ1-6
TGTGCCACCAGCTGGGCCGGGGCCTCAATCCAGTTTGCACCCCTCCACTTT
CATSWAGASIQFAPLHF
>TRBD1|few|TRBV29-1|15|TRBJ1-4
TGCAGCGTTGCAGGGACAGGGGGTACTAATGAAAAACTGTTTTTT
CSVAGTGGTNEKLFF
>TRBD2|-|TRBV2|15|TRBJ2-5
TGTGCCAGCAGTGAACAGGCTAGCGGGAGTCCGGCCCAGTACTTC
CASSEQASGSPAQYF
>-|-|TRBV24-1|13|TRBJ1-1
TGTGCCACCAGTTGGGGGGTGAACACTGAAGCTTTCTTT
CATSWGVNTEAFF
>-|few|TRBV29-1|13|TRBJ2-7
TGCAGCGCCAAAGACGGGGTGTCCTACGAGCAGTACTTC
CSAKDGVSYEQYF
>-|many|TRBV29-1|12|TRBJ1-2
TGCAGCGTTACGGCAGGGGAGGGAGGCTACACCTTC
CSVTAGEGGYTF
>-|once|TRBV25-1|14|TRBJ2-7
-
CACSARGQAYEQYF
>TRBD1|-|TRBV2|15|TRBJ1-5
TGTGCCAGCAGTGAAGCCGGACAGGACGATCAGCCCCAGCATTTT
CASSEAGQDDQPQHF
>-|many|TRBV5-8|14|TRBJ1-4
TGTGCCAGCAGCTTGACAGAAGGTCGGGAAAAACTGTTTTTT
CASSLTEGREKLFF
>-|many|TRBV2|14|TRBJ1-6
TGTGCCAGCAGTGGGGACGCCTTAAATTCACCCCTCCACTTT
CASSGDALNSPLHF
>-|many|TRBV9|14|TRBJ2-5
TGTGCCAGCAGCGTAGGAGGGATACAAGAGACCCAGTACTTC
CASSVGGIQETQYF
>-|few|TRBV12-3/TRBV12-4|14|TRBJ1-2
TGTGCCAGCAGTCCCGGTTCCGCGGAAGTATTCTACACCTTC
CASSPGSAEVFYTF
>TRBD1|-|TRBV10-3|13|TRBJ1-6
TGTGCCATCAGTCGACAGGGTGGATCACCCCTCCACTTT
CAISRQGGSPLHF
>-|-|TRBV29-1|15|TRBJ1-2
TGCGCCAGCAGTGCAGGGGATCTAACTAACTATGGCTACACCTTC
CASSAGDLTNYGYTF
>-|-|TRBV15|14|TRBJ2-7
TGTGCCACCAGCAGTGGCCCCGGGGCCTACGAGCAGTACTTC
CATSSGPGAYEQYF
>TRBD2|-|TRBV7-8|19|TRBJ2-7
TGTGCCAGCAGCTTATTACTAGCGGGGCGTCTACGGAGCTCCTACGAGCAGTACTTC
CASSLLLAGRLRSSYEQYF
>TRBD2|-|TRBV6-5|17|TRBJ2-2
TGTGCCAGCAGTTACGGACTAGCGGGGACGAACACCGGGGAGCTGTTTTTT
CASSYGLAGTNTGELFF
>-|many|TRBV7-8|13|TRBJ2-7
TGTGCCAGCAGCTTTCGAGGGATCTACGAGCAGTACTTC
CASSFRGIYEQYF
>-|many|TRBV6-6|12|TRBJ1-1
TGTGCCAGCAGTTATATCGTCACTGAAGCTTTCTTT
CASSYIVTEAFF
>-|-|TRBV7-2|17|TRBJ1-5
TGTGCCAGCAGCCCCAGAGCAGGGGCGGTCAGCAATCAGCCCCAGCATTTT
CASSPRAGAVSNQPQHF
>TRBD1|few|TRBV28|14|TRBJ1-2
TGTGCCAGCAGGTCGTATGGCAGGGGGGATGGCTACACCTTC
CASRSYGRGDGYTF
>-|many|TRBV14|15|TRBJ2-5
TGTGCCAGCAGCCGGAGGACAGCCCCTGGGGGGACCCAGTACTTC
CASSRRTAPGGTQYF
>-|-|TRBV29-1|13|TRBJ2-7
TGCAGCGTTAGGACAGAAACCTCCTACGAGCAGTACTTC
CSVRTETSYEQYF